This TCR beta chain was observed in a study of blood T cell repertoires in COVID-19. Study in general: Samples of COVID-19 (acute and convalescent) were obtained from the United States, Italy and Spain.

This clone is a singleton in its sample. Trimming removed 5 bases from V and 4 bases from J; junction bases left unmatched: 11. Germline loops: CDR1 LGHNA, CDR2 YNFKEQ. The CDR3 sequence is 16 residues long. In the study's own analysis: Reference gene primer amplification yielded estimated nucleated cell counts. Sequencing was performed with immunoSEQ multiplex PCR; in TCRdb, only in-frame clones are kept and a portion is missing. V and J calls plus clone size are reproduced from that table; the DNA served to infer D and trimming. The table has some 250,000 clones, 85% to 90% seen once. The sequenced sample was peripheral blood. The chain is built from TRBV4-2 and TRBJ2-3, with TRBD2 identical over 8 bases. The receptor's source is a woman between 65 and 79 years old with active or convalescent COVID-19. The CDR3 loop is CASSSRGGAPADTQYF. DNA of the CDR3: TGTGCCAGCAGCTCCCGGGGGGGGGCCCCCGCAGATACGCAGTATTTT.